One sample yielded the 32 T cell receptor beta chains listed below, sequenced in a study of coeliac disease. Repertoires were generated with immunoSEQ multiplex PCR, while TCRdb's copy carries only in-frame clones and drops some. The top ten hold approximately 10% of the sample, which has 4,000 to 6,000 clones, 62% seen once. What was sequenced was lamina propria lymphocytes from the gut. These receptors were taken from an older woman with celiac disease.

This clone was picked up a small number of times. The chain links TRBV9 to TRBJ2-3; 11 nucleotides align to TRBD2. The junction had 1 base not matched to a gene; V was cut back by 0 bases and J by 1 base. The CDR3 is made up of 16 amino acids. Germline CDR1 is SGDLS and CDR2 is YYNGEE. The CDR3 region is CASSVEGLAGTDTQYF. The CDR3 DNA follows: TGTGCCAGCAGCGTAGAGGGACTAGCGGGCACAGATACGCAGTATTTT.

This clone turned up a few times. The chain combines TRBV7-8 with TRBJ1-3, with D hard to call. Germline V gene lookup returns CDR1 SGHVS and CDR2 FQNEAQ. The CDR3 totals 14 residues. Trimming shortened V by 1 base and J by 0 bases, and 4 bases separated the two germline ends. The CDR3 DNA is TGTGCCAGCAGCTTAGGCAGCTCTGGAAACACCATATATTTT. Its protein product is CASSLGSSGNTIYF. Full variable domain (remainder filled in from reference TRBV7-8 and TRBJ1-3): GAGVSQSPRYKVAKRGQDVALRCDPISGHVSLFWYQQALGQGPEFLTYFQNEAQLDKSGLPSDRFFAERPEGSVSTLKIQRTQQEDSAVYLCASSLGSSGNTIYFGEGSWLTVV.

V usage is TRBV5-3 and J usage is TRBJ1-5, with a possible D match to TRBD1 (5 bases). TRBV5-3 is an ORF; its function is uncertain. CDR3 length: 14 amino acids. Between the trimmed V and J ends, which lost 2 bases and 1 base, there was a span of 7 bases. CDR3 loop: CARSFRQSNQPQHF. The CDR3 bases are TGTGCCAGAAGCTTTAGACAGAGCAATCAGCCCCAGCATTTT.

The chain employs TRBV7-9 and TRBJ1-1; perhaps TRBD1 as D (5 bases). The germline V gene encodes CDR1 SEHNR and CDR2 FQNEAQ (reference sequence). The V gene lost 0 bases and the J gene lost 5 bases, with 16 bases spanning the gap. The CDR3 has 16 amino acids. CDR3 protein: CASSLAGTRMGTEAFF. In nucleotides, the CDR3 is TGTGCCAGCAGCTTAGCGGGGACTAGGATGGGGACTGAAGCTTTCTTT.

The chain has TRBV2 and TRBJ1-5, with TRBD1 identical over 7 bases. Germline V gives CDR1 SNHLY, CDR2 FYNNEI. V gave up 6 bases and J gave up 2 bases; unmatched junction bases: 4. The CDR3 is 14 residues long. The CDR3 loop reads CASRVGQGNQPQHF. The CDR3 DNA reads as TGTGCCAGCAGAGTTGGACAGGGCAATCAGCCCCAGCATTTT.

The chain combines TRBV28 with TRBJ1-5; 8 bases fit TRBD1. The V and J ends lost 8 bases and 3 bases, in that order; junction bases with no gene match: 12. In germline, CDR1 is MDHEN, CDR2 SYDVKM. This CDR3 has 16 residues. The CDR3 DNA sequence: TGTGCCAGCCAAAAACCCCGGACAGGGCTCAATCAGCCCCAGCATTTT. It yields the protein CASQKPRTGLNQPQHF. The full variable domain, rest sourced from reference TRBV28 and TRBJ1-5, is DVKVTQSSRYLVKRTGEKVFLECVQDMDHENMFWYRQDPGLGLRLIYFSYDVKMKEKGDIPEGYSVSREKKERFSLILESASTNQTSMYLCASQKPRTGLNQPQHFGDGTRLSIL.

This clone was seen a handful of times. As DNA, the CDR3 is TGTGCCAGCAGCAGACTCGGCTACGAGCAGTACTTC. Translated: CASSRLGYEQYF. The chain recombines TRBV7-8 with TRBJ2-7, with D unresolved. Germline CDR1 reads SGHVS; CDR2 reads FQNEAQ. V was clipped by 5 bases and J by 3 bases, with 8 bases between them. The CDR3 has 12 amino acids.

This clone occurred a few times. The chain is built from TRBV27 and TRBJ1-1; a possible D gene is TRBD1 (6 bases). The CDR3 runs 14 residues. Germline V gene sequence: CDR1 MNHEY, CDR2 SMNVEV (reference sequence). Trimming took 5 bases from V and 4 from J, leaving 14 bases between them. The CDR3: CASSTGYGSTEAFF. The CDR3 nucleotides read TGTGCCAGCAGTACAGGGTATGGTAGCACTGAAGCTTTCTTT.

CDR3 in amino acids: CASSVELAGGDTQYF. CDR3 DNA: TGTGCCAGCAGCGTAGAGCTAGCGGGGGGGGATACGCAGTATTTT. The rearrangement joins TRBV9 to TRBJ2-3, with TRBD2 matching 12 bases. Germline V gives CDR1 SGDLS, CDR2 YYNGEE. This CDR3 has 15 amino acids. V lost 0 bases, J lost 6 bases, and 2 bases stayed unmatched.

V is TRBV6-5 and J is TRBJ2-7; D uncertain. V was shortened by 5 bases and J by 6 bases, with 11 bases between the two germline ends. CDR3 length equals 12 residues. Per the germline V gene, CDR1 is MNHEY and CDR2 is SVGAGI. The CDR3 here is CASSPRSSEQYF. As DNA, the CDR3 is TGTGCCAGCAGTCCTCGATCGAGCGAGCAGTACTTC.

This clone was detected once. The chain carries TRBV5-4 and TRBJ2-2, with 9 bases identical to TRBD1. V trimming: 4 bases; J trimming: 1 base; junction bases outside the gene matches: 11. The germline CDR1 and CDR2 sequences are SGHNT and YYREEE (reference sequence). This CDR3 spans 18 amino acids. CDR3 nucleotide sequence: TGTGCCAGCAGCGTGACAGGGGGGAGTCTGGGGAACACCGGGGAGCTGTTTTTT. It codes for CASSVTGGSLGNTGELFF.

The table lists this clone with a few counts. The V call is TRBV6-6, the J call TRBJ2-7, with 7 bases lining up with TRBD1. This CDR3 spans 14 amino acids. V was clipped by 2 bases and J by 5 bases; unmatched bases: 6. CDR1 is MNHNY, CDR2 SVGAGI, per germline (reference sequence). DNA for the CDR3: TGTGCCAGCAGTTACCTCGGACAGGAGAACGAGCAGTACTTC. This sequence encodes CASSYLGQENEQYF.

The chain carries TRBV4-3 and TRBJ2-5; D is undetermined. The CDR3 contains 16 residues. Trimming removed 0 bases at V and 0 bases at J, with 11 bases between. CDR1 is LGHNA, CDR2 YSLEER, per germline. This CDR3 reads CASSQEWRGYQETQYF. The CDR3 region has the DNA TGCGCCAGCAGCCAAGAGTGGAGAGGTTACCAAGAGACCCAGTACTTC.

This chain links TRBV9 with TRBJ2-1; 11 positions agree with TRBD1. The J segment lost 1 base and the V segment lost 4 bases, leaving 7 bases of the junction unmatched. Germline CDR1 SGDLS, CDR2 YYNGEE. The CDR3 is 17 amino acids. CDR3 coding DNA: TGTGCCAGCAGCCAAGAAGGGGACAGGGGGTCCTACAATGAGCAGTTCTTC. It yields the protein CASSQEGDRGSYNEQFF.

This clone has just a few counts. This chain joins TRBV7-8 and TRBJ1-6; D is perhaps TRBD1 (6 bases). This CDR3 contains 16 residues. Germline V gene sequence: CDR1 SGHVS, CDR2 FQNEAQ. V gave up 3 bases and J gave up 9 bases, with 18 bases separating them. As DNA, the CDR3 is TGTGCCAGCAGCTTGGGCTCGACAGGTTTCCTTTCACCCCTCCACTTT. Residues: CASSLGSTGFLSPLHF.

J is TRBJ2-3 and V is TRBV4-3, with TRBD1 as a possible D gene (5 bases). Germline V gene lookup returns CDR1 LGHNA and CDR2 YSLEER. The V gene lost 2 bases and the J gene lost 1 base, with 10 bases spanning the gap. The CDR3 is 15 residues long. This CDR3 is CASSQRSRGTDTQYF. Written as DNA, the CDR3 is TGCGCCAGCAGCCAAAGGTCCAGGGGCACAGATACGCAGTATTTT.

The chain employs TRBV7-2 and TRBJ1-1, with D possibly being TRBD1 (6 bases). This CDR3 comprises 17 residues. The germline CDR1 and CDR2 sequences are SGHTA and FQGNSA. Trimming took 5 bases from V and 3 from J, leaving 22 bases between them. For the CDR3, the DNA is TGTGCCAGCAGCCCAGGGGAGGGGCACGCGGGGCACACTGAAGCTTTCTTT. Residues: CASSPGEGHAGHTEAFF.

The CDR3 DNA reads as TGTGCCAGCAGTGTTTTGACAGGGCGGGGGAACACTGAAGCTTTCTTT. Its translation is CASSVLTGRGNTEAFF. The J gene is TRBJ1-1, the V gene TRBV25-1, with TRBD1 identical over 7 bases. V gave up 4 bases and J gave up 1 base; unmatched junction bases: 9. The CDR3 has 16 residues. The V gene's germline CDR1 is MGHDK and CDR2 SYGVNS.

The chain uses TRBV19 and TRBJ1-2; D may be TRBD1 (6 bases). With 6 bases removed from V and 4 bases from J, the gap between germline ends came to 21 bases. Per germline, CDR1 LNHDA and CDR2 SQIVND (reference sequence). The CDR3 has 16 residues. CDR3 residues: CASRGPLTGSGYGYTF. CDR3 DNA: TGTGCCAGTAGAGGGCCTCTTACAGGGTCGGGCTATGGCTACACCTTC. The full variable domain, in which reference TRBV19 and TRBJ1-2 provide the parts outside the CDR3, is DGGITQSPKYLFRKEGQNVTLSCEQNLNHDAMYWYRQDPGQGLRLIYYSQIVNDFQKGDIAEGYSVSREKKESFPLTVTSAQKNPTAFYLCASRGPLTGSGYGYTFGSGTRLTVV.

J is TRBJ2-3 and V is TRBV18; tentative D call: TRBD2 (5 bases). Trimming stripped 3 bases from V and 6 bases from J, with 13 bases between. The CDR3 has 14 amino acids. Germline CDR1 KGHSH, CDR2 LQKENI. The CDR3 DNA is TGTGCCAGCTCACCGAGGACCGAGCGGGATACGCAGTATTTT. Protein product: CASSPRTERDTQYF.

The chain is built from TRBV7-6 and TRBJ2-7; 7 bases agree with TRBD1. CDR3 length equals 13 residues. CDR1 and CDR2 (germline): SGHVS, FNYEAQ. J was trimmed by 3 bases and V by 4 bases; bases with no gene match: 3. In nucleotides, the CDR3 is TGTGCCAGCAGCTCGGGACAGAACTACGAGCAGTACTTC. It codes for CASSSGQNYEQYF.

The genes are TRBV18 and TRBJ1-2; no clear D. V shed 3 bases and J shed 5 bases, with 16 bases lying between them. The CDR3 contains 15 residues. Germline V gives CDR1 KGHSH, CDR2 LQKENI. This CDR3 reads CASSPVGAGEYGYTF. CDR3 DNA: TGTGCCAGCTCACCGGTCGGCGCCGGAGAATATGGCTACACCTTC.

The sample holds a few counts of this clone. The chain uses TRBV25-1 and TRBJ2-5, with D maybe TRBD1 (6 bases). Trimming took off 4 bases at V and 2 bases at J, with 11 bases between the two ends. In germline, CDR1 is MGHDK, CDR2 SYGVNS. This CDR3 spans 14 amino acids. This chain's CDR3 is CASSGLGQQETQYF. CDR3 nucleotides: TGTGCCAGCAGTGGACTCGGACAGCAAGAGACCCAGTACTTC.

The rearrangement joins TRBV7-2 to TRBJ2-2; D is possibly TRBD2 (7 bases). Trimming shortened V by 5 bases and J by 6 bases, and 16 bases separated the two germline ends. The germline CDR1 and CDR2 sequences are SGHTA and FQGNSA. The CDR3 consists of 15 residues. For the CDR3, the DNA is TGTGCCAGCAGCCCCCGTAGGGGGGGTTCCGGGGAGCTGTTTTTT. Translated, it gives CASSPRRGGSGELFF.

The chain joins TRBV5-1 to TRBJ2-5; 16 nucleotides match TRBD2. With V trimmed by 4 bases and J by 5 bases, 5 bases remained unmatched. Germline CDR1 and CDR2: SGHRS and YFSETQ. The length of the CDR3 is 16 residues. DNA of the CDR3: TGCGCCAGCAGCCCCGGGACTAGCGGGGGGGCGGAGACCCAGTACTTC. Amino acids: CASSPGTSGGAETQYF.

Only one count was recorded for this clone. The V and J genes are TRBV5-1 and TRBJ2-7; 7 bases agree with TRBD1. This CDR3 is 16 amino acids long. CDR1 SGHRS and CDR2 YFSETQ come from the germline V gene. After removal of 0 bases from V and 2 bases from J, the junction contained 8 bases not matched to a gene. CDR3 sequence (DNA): TGCGCCAGCAGCTTGGCAACCGGGACAGCACCCTACGAGCAGTACTTC. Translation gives CASSLATGTAPYEQYF.

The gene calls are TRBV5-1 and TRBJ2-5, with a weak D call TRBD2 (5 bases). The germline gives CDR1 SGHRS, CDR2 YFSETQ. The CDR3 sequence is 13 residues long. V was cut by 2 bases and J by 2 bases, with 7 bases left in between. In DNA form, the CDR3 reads TGCGCCAGCAGCTTCGGGGTTCAAGAGACCCAGTACTTC. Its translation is CASSFGVQETQYF.

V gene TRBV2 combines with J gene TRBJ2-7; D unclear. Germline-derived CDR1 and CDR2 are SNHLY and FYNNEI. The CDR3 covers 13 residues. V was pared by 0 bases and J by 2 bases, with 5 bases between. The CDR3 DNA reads TGTGCCAGCAGTGAAGCGCCAGCCTACGAGCAGTACTTC. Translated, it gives CASSEAPAYEQYF.

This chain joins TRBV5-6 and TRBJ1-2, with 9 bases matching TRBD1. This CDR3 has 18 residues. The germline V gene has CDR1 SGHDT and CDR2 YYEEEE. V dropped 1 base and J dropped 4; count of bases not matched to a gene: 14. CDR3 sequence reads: CASSLSGTGSLRGYGYTF. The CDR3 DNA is TGTGCCAGCAGCTTGTCCGGGACAGGGAGTCTACGTGGCTATGGCTACACCTTC.

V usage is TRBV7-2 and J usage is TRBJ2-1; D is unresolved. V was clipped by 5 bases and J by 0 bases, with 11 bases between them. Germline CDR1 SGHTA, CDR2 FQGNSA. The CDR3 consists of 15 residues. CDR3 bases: TGTGCCAGCAGCCCCGAGATTCGCTCCTACAATGAGCAGTTCTTC. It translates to CASSPEIRSYNEQFF.

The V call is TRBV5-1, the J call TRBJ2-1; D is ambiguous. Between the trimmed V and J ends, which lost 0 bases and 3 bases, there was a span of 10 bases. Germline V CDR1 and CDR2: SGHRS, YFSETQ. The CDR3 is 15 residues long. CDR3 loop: CASSLVPGDYNEQFF. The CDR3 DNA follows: TGCGCCAGCAGCTTGGTACCTGGAGACTACAATGAGCAGTTCTTC.

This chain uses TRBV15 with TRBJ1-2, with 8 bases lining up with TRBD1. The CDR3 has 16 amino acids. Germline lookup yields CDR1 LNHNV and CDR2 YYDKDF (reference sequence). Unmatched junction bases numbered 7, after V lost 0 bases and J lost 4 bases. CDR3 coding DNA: TGTGCCACCAGCAGAGATGTGGCAGGGGGCTTCTATGGCTACACCTTC. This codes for CATSRDVAGGFYGYTF.